This TCR beta chain was sequenced for a study of cytomegalovirus exposure and HLA in healthy donors. Only a few counts were recorded for this clone. Germline V gene data show CDR1 as PRHDT and CDR2 as FYEKMQ (reference sequence). The CDR3 is made up of 15 amino acids. V was pared by 5 bases and J by 4 bases, with 15 bases between. Both 60 Vbeta primers and 13 Jbeta primers went into the PCR. Produced via immunoSEQ multiplex PCR; TCRdb's table is partial and in-frame only. The profile covers some 160,000 clones, with about 78% appearing a single time and approximately 2.5% taken by the ten largest. This sequence joins TRBV13 and TRBJ2-1, with D perhaps matching TRBD1 (6 bases). Sequencing input: PBMCs. The sequence was obtained from a man in his 60s in good health and CMV-seronegative. The CDR3 here is CASSPSRTAYNEQFF. DNA of the CDR3: TGTGCCAGCAGCCCGAGCCGGACAGCTTACAATGAGCAGTTCTTC.